This T cell receptor beta chain appears in the sequencing data of a study of identifying expanded T cells in peripheral blood. Clones were sequenced by immunoSEQ multiplex PCR, and TCRdb holds only the in-frame ones, with some missing. Of 85,000 to 95,000 clones listed, approximately 91% are singletons. General study points: Clone count variance between approximately 2-week samples rose with total template count. Technical replicates showed around 1.1 changed clones; two weeks about 16; four weeks 19.

No infections or other immune events were documented during collection. Regarding this clone: Its antigen is unknown.

The TCR was taken from a person between 18 and 75 years old in good health. Input material: blood.

The CDR3 loop reads CASSSGTENTEAFF. CDR3 in DNA: TGCGCCAGCAGCTCCGGGACGGAGAACACTGAAGCTTTCTTT. J is TRBJ1-1 and V is TRBV5-1; D possibly corresponds to TRBD1 (5 bases). The CDR3 sequence is 14 residues long. The V end lost 3 bases, the J end lost 1 base, and 10 bases lay between the germline ends. Germline V gene sequence: CDR1 SGHRS, CDR2 YFSETQ.